One and the same sample provided the 26 T cell receptor beta chains below, sequenced in a study of T cell repertoires in cytomegalovirus infection (dated by TCRdb to 2018 to 2020). Sequenced using an Illumina HiSeq 1500. TCRdb applied fastp at Q25 and MiXCR to the public reads, then kept only in-frame beta chains. Identical CDR3 protein sequences are pooled into one entry, listed with their most common genes and DNA. This sample lists under 250,000 distinct CDR3 sequences; 10% to 15% were detected once. Together, the top ten hold 1.5% to 2% of the sample. The sample consisted of PBMCs. These receptors originate from a human donor in good health (CMV status not recorded). Some clones in this sample may be carry-over from other donors' samples.

This clonotype was found a few times. The V call is TRBV6-5, the J call TRBJ2-7; D unresolved. V gave up 0 bases and J gave up 2 bases, with 11 bases separating them. Germline assignment: CDR1 MNHEY and CDR2 SVGAGI. This CDR3 spans 15 amino acids. Here the CDR3 reads CASSYSGSITYEQYF. The DNA of the CDR3 is TGTGCCAGCAGTTACTCGGGCAGCATAACCTACGAGCAGTACTTC.

CDR3 nucleotide sequence: TGCGCCAGCAGCTTGGGGACAGGGGCTGAGACCCAGTACTTC. Translated: CASSLGTGAETQYF. The chain joins TRBV5-1 to TRBJ2-5; 9 bases align to TRBD1. Trimming took 0 bases from V and 5 from J; bases not matched to a gene: 2. CDR1 and CDR2 from the germline V gene are SGHRS and YFSETQ. The CDR3 spans 14 residues. Full variable domain (rest looked up from reference TRBV5-1 and TRBJ2-5): KAGVTQTPRYLIKTRGQQVTLSCSPISGHRSVSWYQQTPGQGLQFLFEYFSETQRNKGNFPGRFSGRQFSNSRSEMNVSTLELGDSALYLCASSLGTGAETQYFGPGTRLLVL.

The V and J genes are TRBV6-2 or TRBV6-3 and TRBJ2-3; D may be TRBD1 (5 bases). The germline CDR1 and CDR2 sequences are MNHEY and SVGEGT. V dropped 9 bases and J dropped 2 bases, with 24 bases sitting between them. The CDR3 runs 17 residues. The CDR3 region has the DNA TGTGCCAGTCGCCCGGGCGGTGGGGCGAGTCTCACAGATACGCAGTATTTT. Protein product: CASRPGGGASLTDTQYF.

The rearrangement joins TRBV24-1 to TRBJ2-7, with D perhaps matching TRBD1 (5 bases). The CDR3 spans 11 residues. Germline V lookup: CDR1 KGHDR, CDR2 SFDVKD. V was shortened by 12 bases and J by 3 bases, with 11 bases between the two germline ends. Here the CDR3 reads CASDSRYEQYF. CDR3 nucleotides: TGTGCCTCCGACAGCCGCTACGAGCAGTACTTC.

This clonotype has a count of ten or more. The junction shows a germline mismatch at one end, possibly a read error. The chain couples TRBV7-8 to TRBJ1-3; D is uncertain. The CDR3 consists of 17 residues. Germline values: CDR1 SGHVS, CDR2 FQNEAQ. CDR3 bases: TGTGCCAGCAGCTTAGGGAGGGATATGTTGTCTGGGAACACCATATATTTT. Protein: CASSLGRDMLSGNTIYF.

This clonotype was detected a few times. The rearrangement links TRBV20-1 to TRBJ2-1; 8 bases match TRBD2. Germline CDR1 and CDR2: DFQATT and SNEGSKA (reference sequence). With V trimmed by 3 bases and J by 4 bases, 5 bases remained unmatched. This CDR3 comprises 14 residues. Here the CDR3 DNA reads TGCAGTGCTAGGACCGGGGGGGAGTACAATGAGCAGTTCTTC. Protein product: CSARTGGEYNEQFF.

This clonotype was seen many times. The chain couples TRBV4-3 to TRBJ2-1; 13 bases agree with TRBD2. Germline-derived CDR1 and CDR2 are LGHNA and YSLEER. V lost 3 bases to trimming and J lost 7 bases; unmatched junction nucleotides: 6. The CDR3 contains 16 residues. The CDR3 region has the DNA TGCGCCAGCAGCCACCGCCGGGGACTAGCGGGGAATGAGCAGTTCTTC. Protein: CASSHRRGLAGNEQFF.

The rearrangement uses TRBV20-1 and TRBJ2-1; 7 positions agree with TRBD2. CDR3 length equals 14 residues. Per the germline V gene, CDR1 is DFQATT and CDR2 is SNEGSKA (reference sequence). The V gene end was trimmed by 3 bases and the J gene end by 2 bases; junction bases not matched to a gene: 4. Here the CDR3 reads CSASGEGTYNEQFF. The CDR3 DNA follows: TGCAGTGCTAGTGGGGAGGGAACCTACAATGAGCAGTTCTTC.

This clonotype has at least ten counts. This chain joins TRBV6-1 and TRBJ2-2; weak D call: TRBD1 (6 bases). V was cut by 7 bases and J by 4 bases, with 16 bases left in between. Germline V CDR1 and CDR2: MNHNS, SASEGT. The CDR3 has 15 residues. The chain's CDR3 is CASNTRQAGTGELFF. As DNA, the CDR3 is TGTGCCAGCAACACAAGACAGGCGGGCACCGGGGAGCTGTTTTTT.

This chain links TRBV4-2 with TRBJ1-3; D may be TRBD1 (6 bases). Germline lookup yields CDR1 LGHNA and CDR2 YNFKEQ. Trimming pared 4 bases from V and 2 bases from J, leaving 9 bases between. The CDR3 extends over 14 amino acids. CDR3 in amino acids: CASSRPGAGNTIYF. In DNA form, the CDR3 reads TGTGCCAGCAGCCGACCAGGGGCTGGAAACACCATATATTTT.

This clonotype was observed a handful of times. V is TRBV5-1 and J is TRBJ2-5; 7 nucleotides align to TRBD2. Germline-derived CDR1 and CDR2 are SGHRS and YFSETQ. V gave up 3 bases and J gave up 2 bases; unmatched junction bases: 1. The CDR3 has 13 amino acids. CDR3 in DNA: TGCGCCAGCAGCTGGACTAGTCAAGAGACCCAGTACTTC. It encodes CASSWTSQETQYF.

The J gene is TRBJ2-1, the V gene TRBV11-3; D perhaps matches TRBD2 (5 bases). CDR1 SGHNT and CDR2 YENEEA come from the germline V gene. The CDR3 has 14 residues. The V end was cut by 8 bases, the J end by 9 bases, with 20 bases between. Written as DNA, the CDR3 is TGTGCCAGCTCCGGGGTACGTGCGATATCTGAGCAGTTCTTC. As protein: CASSGVRAISEQFF. The full variable domain, rest sourced from reference TRBV11-3 and TRBJ2-1, is EAGVVQSPRYKIIEKKQPVAFWCNPISGHNTLYWYLQNLGQGPELLIRYENEEAVDDSQLPKDRFSAERLKGVDSTLKIQPAELGDSAVYLCASSGVRAISEQFFGPGTRLTVL.

This clonotype came up many times. The J gene is TRBJ2-7, the V gene TRBV7-2, with D maybe TRBD2 (5 bases). The length of the CDR3 is 15 residues. V was clipped by 1 base and J by 4 bases, with 14 bases between them. Germline lookup yields CDR1 SGHTA and CDR2 FQGNSA. The CDR3 nucleotides are TGTGCCAGCAGCTTAGGGACGGGAACCCCATACGAGCAGTACTTC. Protein product: CASSLGTGTPYEQYF.

The chain employs TRBV4-3 and TRBJ1-2; 7 bases are a match to TRBD1. Germline assignment: CDR1 LGHNA and CDR2 YSLEER. J was trimmed by 3 bases and V by 3 bases; bases with no gene match: 4. The CDR3 covers 14 residues. This chain's CDR3 is CASSHPGGYYGYTF. CDR3 nucleotide sequence: TGCGCCAGCAGCCACCCAGGGGGGTACTATGGCTACACCTTC.

The genes are TRBV5-5 and TRBJ1-1; the D is unclear. The CDR3 spans 14 residues. Germline-derived CDR1 and CDR2 are SGHKS and YYEKEE (reference sequence). Trimming took 2 bases from V and 1 from J, leaving 9 bases between them. DNA for the CDR3: TGTGCCAGCAGCTTAGTCGGGGAGAACACTGAAGCTTTCTTT. Translated: CASSLVGENTEAFF.

This clonotype has more than one count but fewer than ten. This sequence joins TRBV5-4 and TRBJ2-3; D is perhaps TRBD2 (6 bases). V was trimmed by 0 bases and J by 2 bases, leaving 10 bases between them. Germline V CDR1 and CDR2: SGHNT, YYREEE (reference sequence). The CDR3 contains 15 residues. CDR3 sequence: CASSLDSGFTDTQYF. DNA of the CDR3: TGTGCCAGCAGCTTGGATAGCGGATTCACAGATACGCAGTATTTT.

This clonotype was counted only a few times. The chain carries TRBV29-1 and TRBJ2-5; D assignment may be TRBD1 or TRBD2 (5 bases each). V dropped 4 bases and J dropped 5 bases, with 14 bases sitting between them. The CDR3 totals 13 residues. In germline, CDR1 is SQVTM, CDR2 ANQGSEA. The CDR3 region has the DNA TGCAGCGTTGGGGGGAAGATGGGGGAGACCCAGTACTTC. Its translation: CSVGGKMGETQYF.

This clonotype has a count of ten or more. V usage is TRBV5-1 and J usage is TRBJ1-1, with D unclear. CDR1 and CDR2 (germline): SGHRS, YFSETQ. V gave up 0 bases and J gave up 7 bases, with 10 bases separating them. There are 13 residues in the CDR3. This CDR3 reads CASSLVRESEAFF. The DNA of the CDR3 is TGCGCCAGCAGCTTGGTAAGGGAAAGTGAAGCTTTCTTT. The entire variable domain, with the rest obtained from reference TRBV5-1 and TRBJ1-1, is as follows: KAGVTQTPRYLIKTRGQQVTLSCSPISGHRSVSWYQQTPGQGLQFLFEYFSETQRNKGNFPGRFSGRQFSNSRSEMNVSTLELGDSALYLCASSLVRESEAFFGQGTRLTVV.

This clonotype was observed a few times. V usage is TRBV13 and J usage is TRBJ2-1; 11 bases are shared with TRBD2. This CDR3 comprises 18 residues. Germline V lookup: CDR1 PRHDT, CDR2 FYEKMQ (reference sequence). J was trimmed by 4 bases and V by 3 bases; bases with no gene match: 11. This CDR3 is CASSLRSQGLAVYNEQFF. The CDR3 DNA reads as TGTGCCAGCAGCTTGAGATCACAGGGACTAGCGGTTTACAATGAGCAGTTCTTC.

The V call is TRBV29-1, the J call TRBJ2-3; maybe TRBD2 (5 bases). V was cut by 6 bases and J by 5 bases, with 9 bases left in between. Per the germline V gene, CDR1 is SQVTM and CDR2 is ANQGSEA. The CDR3 contains 11 residues. The CDR3 region has the DNA TGCAGCGTCGTTGGGAGAGATACGCAGTATTTT. This sequence encodes CSVVGRDTQYF.

Ten or more counts support this clonotype. This chain joins TRBV29-1 and TRBJ2-7; D not certain. V dropped 3 bases and J dropped 0 bases, with 6 bases sitting between them. Germline CDR1 is SQVTM and CDR2 is ANQGSEA. The CDR3 has 12 amino acids. In DNA form, the CDR3 reads TGCAGCGTTGAGGTCGGCTCCTACGAGCAGTACTTC. Its translation: CSVEVGSYEQYF.

This clonotype was counted ten times or more. V gene TRBV7-2 combines with J gene TRBJ1-1; no firm D call. Germline CDR1 is SGHTA and CDR2 is FQGNSA. V gave up 1 base and J gave up 3 bases, with 3 bases separating them. The CDR3 is made up of 12 amino acids. CDR3 amino acids: CASSLGYTEAFF. DNA of the CDR3: TGTGCCAGCAGCTTAGGGTACACTGAAGCTTTCTTT.

This clonotype came up many times. This chain joins TRBV7-2 and TRBJ1-5, with 7 bases lining up with TRBD1. Germline V lookup: CDR1 SGHTA, CDR2 FQGNSA. The CDR3 totals 18 residues. With 1 base clipped from V and 1 base from J, the junction kept 10 bases outside the gene matches. For the CDR3, the DNA is TGTGCCAGCAGCTTAGGACAGGGCTTCGGGTCGAGCAATCAGCCCCAGCATTTT. Translating gives CASSLGQGFGSSNQPQHF.

The V gene is TRBV20-1, the J gene TRBJ2-5, with D unclear. CDR1 and CDR2 from the germline V gene are DFQATT and SNEGSKA (reference sequence). CDR3 length: 15 amino acids. V lost 0 bases, J lost 4 bases, and 15 bases lay in between. The CDR3 nucleotides read TGCAGTGCTAGAGATGCCCAGGAGAACCTAGAGACCCAGTACTTC. This codes for CSARDAQENLETQYF.

CDR3 nucleotides: TGTGCCAGCAGCCCCGCGATTGGGACGGTTGCAACTAATGAAAAACTGTTTTTT. Translated, it gives CASSPAIGTVATNEKLFF. The V call is TRBV14, the J call TRBJ1-4, with a weak D call TRBD1 (5 bases). V was cut by 4 bases and J by 0 bases, with 18 bases left in between. The CDR3 has 18 amino acids. The V gene's germline CDR1 is SGHDN and CDR2 FVKESK.

This clonotype was observed at least ten times. The rearrangement uses TRBV12-3 or TRBV12-4 and TRBJ2-7; tentative D call: TRBD1 (5 bases). The CDR3 contains 11 residues. V was pared by 3 bases and J by 7 bases, with 7 bases between. The CDR3 protein is CASSFRQEQYF. The CDR3 nucleotides read TGTGCCAGCAGTTTCCGACAGGAGCAGTACTTC.